This TCR beta chain was retrieved from a study of beta chain features in type 1 diabetes. Findings and limits, study-wide: Possibly, sequencing cDNA over-represented cells that had high TCR expression levels. Type 1 diabetes patients had moderately but significantly shorter TCRB CDR3s in all four CD4+ subsets.

This clone was observed a few times. As yet, its antigen is unknown. Blood was drawn once from each donor into heparinised tubes. The draws averaged about 0.11 L. Sequenced material consisted of expressed TCRB transcripts (all of the isolated RNA was reverse transcribed). Method: immunoSEQ multiplex PCR; TCRdb's copy keeps in-frame clones and lacks some. The table lists 600,000 or so clones, about 14% of them singletons. Germline CDR1 is MNHNY and CDR2 is SVGAGI (reference sequence). Deletions cut 7 bases from V and 2 bases from J, with 14 bases between. The CDR3 has 15 residues. The clonotype comes from a man between 18 and 35 years old with type 1 diabetes. Input material: naive CD4+ T cells from blood. The chain is built from TRBV6-6 and TRBJ2-2; D remains ambiguous. CDR3 coding DNA: TGTGCCAGCAACTTAGGACGAGTAAACACCGGGGAGCTGTTTTTT. Amino acids: CASNLGRVNTGELFF.